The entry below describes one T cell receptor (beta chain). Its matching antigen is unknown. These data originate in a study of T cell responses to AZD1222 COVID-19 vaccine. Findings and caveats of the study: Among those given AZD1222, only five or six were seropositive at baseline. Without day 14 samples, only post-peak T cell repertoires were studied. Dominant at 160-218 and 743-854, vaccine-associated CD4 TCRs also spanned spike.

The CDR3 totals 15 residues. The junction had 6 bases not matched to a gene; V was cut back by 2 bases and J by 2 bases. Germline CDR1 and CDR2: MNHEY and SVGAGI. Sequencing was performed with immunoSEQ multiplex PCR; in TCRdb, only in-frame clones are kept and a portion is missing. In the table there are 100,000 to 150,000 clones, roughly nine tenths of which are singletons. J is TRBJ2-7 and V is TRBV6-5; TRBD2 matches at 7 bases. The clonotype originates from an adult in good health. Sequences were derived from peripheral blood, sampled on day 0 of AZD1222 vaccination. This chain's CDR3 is CASSYTAGRTYEQYF. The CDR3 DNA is TGTGCCAGCAGTTACACAGCGGGGCGTACCTACGAGCAGTACTTC.